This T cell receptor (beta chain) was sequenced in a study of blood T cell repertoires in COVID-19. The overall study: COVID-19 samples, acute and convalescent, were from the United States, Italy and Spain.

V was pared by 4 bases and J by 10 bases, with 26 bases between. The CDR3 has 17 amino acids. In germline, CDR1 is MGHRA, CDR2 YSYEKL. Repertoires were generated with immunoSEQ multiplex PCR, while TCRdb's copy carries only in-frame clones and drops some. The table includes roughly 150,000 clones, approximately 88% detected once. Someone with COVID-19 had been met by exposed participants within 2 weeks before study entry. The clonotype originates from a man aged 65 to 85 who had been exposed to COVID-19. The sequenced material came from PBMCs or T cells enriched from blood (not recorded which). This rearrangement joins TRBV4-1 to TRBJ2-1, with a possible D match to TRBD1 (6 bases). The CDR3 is CASSLGTRLRIQSEQFF. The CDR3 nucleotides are TGCGCCAGCAGCCTTGGGACAAGACTGAGAATACAATCCGAGCAGTTCTTC.